The source of this T cell receptor (beta chain) is a study of CD8 T cells in ankylosing spondylitis. Study findings and constraints: Disease-associated clonotypes exhibited CD8+ identity and were relatively infrequent in peripheral blood.

About this clonotype itself: Its antigen is not known.

TCRdb used MiXCR to reprocess the 5' RACE reads, holding one entry per CDR3 protein. The repertoire includes some 270,000 distinct CDR3 sequences, under 20% of them detected once, and about a third sits in the top ten. Germline CDR1 and CDR2: SGHAT and FQNNGV. The CDR3 has 15 amino acids. J was trimmed by 8 bases and V by 8 bases; bases with no gene match: 7. The chain uses TRBV11-2 and TRBJ2-3; 16 nucleotides agree with TRBD2. The source is a male donor with ankylosing spondylitis or in good health (not recorded which). The sample was blood, either unsorted or a sorted T cell fraction (not recorded which). CDR3 nucleotide sequence: TGTGCCAGCGAGGGACTAGCGGGAGGGAAGGTTACGCAGTATTTT. Amino acid sequence: CASEGLAGGKVTQYF. Full variable domain (outside the CDR3, taken from reference TRBV11-2 and TRBJ2-3): EAGVAQSPRYKIIEKRQSVAFWCNPISGHATLYWYQQILGQGPKLLIQFQNNGVVDDSQLPKDRFSAERLKGVDSTLKIQPAKLEDSAVYLCASEGLAGGKVTQYFGPGTRLTVL.